Shown below are 12 T cell receptor beta chains from a single sample sequenced in a study of response to subunit inactivated influenza vaccine. TCRdb reprocessed the RT-PCR reads with MiXCR, giving one entry per CDR3 protein. Of more than 700,000 distinct CDR3 sequences listed, 21% were seen once; the top ten hold about 9.4%. The sequencing here drew on PBMCs from blood, taken more than 4 days after vaccination. These TCRs come from a man in his forties or fifties who received an inactivated influenza vaccine.

The chain is built from TRBV29-1 and TRBJ2-3; possibly TRBD2 for D (5 bases). The CDR3 totals 12 residues. The germline V gene has CDR1 SQVTM and CDR2 ANQGSEA. Between the trimmed V and J ends, which lost 7 bases and 3 bases, there was a span of 11 bases. CDR3 protein: CSAEPGTDTQYF. The CDR3 DNA sequence: TGCAGCGCTGAGCCGGGGACAGATACGCAGTATTTT.

This clonotype was recorded a few times. This chain joins TRBV24-1 and TRBJ2-1, with a possible D match to TRBD1 (5 bases). The CDR3 has 17 residues. The V gene's germline CDR1 is KGHDR and CDR2 SFDVKD. Trimming shortened V by 0 bases and J by 7 bases, and 18 bases separated the two germline ends. CDR3 nucleotides: TGTGCCACCAGTGATTTGCAAAGGGGTAGGGAAGAAAATGAGCAGTTCTTC. Translating it yields CATSDLQRGREENEQFF.

The chain uses TRBV7-2 and TRBJ2-7; D gene unclear. Germline-derived CDR1 and CDR2 are SGHTA and FQGNSA. CDR3 length equals 14 residues. The V gene lost 2 bases and the J gene lost 1 base, with 9 bases spanning the gap. The DNA for the CDR3 is TGTGCCAGCAGCTTAATACACAGTTCCTACGAGCAGTACTTC. The encoded protein is CASSLIHSSYEQYF.

This clonotype was recorded once. A much bigger clone sits one base away, suggesting this may be a read error. This chain joins TRBV27 and TRBJ2-3; tentatively, D is TRBD2 (6 bases). Looked up from germline, CDR1 is MNHEY and CDR2 is SMNVEV (reference sequence). This CDR3 is 14 amino acids long. Trimming left V 6 bases short and J 1 base short, with 11 bases between. The CDR3 region has the DNA TGTGCCAGCAGATGGGGGACTCGCACAGATACGCAGTATTTT. Protein product: CASRWGTRTDTQYF.

This clonotype has a count of ten or more. The chain has TRBV11-2 and TRBJ2-5; TRBD2 is a possible D gene (6 bases). CDR3 size: 21 residues. Germline CDR1 is SGHAT and CDR2 is FQNNGV. V was shortened by 3 bases and J by 5 bases, with 34 bases between the two germline ends. This CDR3 reads CASSFKYGGSPTTQNRETQYF. The CDR3 region has the DNA TGTGCCAGCAGCTTTAAATACGGGGGATCACCCACTACTCAAAATAGGGAGACCCAGTACTTC.

The table lists this clonotype with a few counts. As DNA, the CDR3 is TGTGCCAGCAGCTTACGTGGGTGGGGTGAGCAGTTCTTC. Its translation is CASSLRGWGEQFF. J is TRBJ2-1 and V is TRBV7-8; no clear D gene. The CDR3 length is 13 residues. V was cut by 2 bases and J by 9 bases, with 11 bases left in between. Germline V gene lookup returns CDR1 SGHVS and CDR2 FQNEAQ.

This chain links TRBV4-2 with TRBJ2-1; 16 bases agree with TRBD2. Per the germline V gene, CDR1 is LGHNA and CDR2 is YNFKEQ. With 4 bases clipped from V and 9 bases from J, the junction kept 6 bases outside the gene matches. The CDR3 is made up of 16 amino acids. CDR3 in amino acids: CASSRPGLAGGGEQFF. CDR3 nucleotide sequence: TGTGCCAGCAGCCGACCGGGACTAGCGGGAGGGGGTGAGCAGTTCTTC.

This sequence joins TRBV6-5 and TRBJ2-2, with no clear D. V lost 2 bases to trimming and J lost 3 bases, with 10 bases between them. Germline CDR1 reads MNHEY; CDR2 reads SVGAGI. The CDR3 is 15 amino acids. The CDR3 sequence: CASSYLPGDTGELFF. The CDR3 DNA is TGTGCCAGCAGTTACCTCCCCGGAGACACCGGGGAGCTGTTTTTT.

The table lists this clonotype with a few counts. The chain is built from TRBV20-1 and TRBJ2-7; D is perhaps TRBD1 or TRBD2 (6 bases each). V lost 3 bases, J lost 2 bases, and 11 bases lay in between. CDR3 length: 13 amino acids. CDR1 is DFQATT, CDR2 SNEGSKA, per germline (reference sequence). As DNA, the CDR3 is TGCAGTGCTAGCGGGGGCTTCACCTACGAGCAGTACTTC. It translates to CSASGGFTYEQYF.

V usage is TRBV18 and J usage is TRBJ2-7; tentatively, D is TRBD2 (5 bases). CDR1 and CDR2 (germline): KGHSH, LQKENI. This CDR3 is 17 amino acids long. The V and J ends lost 5 bases and 2 bases respectively, with 22 bases between them. DNA for the CDR3: TGTGCCAGCTCAACAACCTTTAGCGCGATCCCCCCCTACGAGCAGTACTTC. Residues: CASSTTFSAIPPYEQYF.

This clonotype was seen more than once but under ten times. The chain recombines TRBV7-2 with TRBJ1-1, with 7 bases lining up with TRBD1. The junction had 4 bases not matched to a gene; V was cut back by 4 bases and J by 2 bases. The length of the CDR3 is 14 residues. CDR1 and CDR2 from the germline V gene are SGHTA and FQGNSA. The CDR3 DNA sequence: TGTGCCAGCAGCTCGGGACAGTATAACACTGAAGCTTTCTTT. Translated, it gives CASSSGQYNTEAFF.

This clonotype has at least ten counts. The chain uses TRBV12-3 or TRBV12-4 and TRBJ2-1; D gene uncertain. The length of the CDR3 is 15 residues. Trimming stripped 6 bases from V and 2 bases from J, with 14 bases between. The CDR3 DNA follows: TGTGCCAGCAGCCTAGACAATCACCCCTACAATGAGCAGTTCTTC. This codes for CASSLDNHPYNEQFF.